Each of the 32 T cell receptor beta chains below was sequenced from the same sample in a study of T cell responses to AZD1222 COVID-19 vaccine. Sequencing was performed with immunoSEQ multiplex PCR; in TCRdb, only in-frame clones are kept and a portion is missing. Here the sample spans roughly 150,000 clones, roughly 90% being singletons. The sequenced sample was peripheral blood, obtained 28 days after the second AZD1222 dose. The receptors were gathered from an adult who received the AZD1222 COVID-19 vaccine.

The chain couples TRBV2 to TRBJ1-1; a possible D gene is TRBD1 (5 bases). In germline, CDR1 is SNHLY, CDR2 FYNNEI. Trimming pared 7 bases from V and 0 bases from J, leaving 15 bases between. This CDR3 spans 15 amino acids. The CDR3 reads CASTSSQDMNTEAFF. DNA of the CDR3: TGTGCCAGCACCTCCTCACAGGACATGAACACTGAAGCTTTCTTT.

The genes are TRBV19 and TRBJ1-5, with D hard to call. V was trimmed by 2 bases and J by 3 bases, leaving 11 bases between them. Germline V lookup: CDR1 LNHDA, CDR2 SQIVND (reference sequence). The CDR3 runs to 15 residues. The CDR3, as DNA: TGTGCCAGTAGTATATGGGGTACGGCCAATCAGCCCCAGCATTTT. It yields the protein CASSIWGTANQPQHF.

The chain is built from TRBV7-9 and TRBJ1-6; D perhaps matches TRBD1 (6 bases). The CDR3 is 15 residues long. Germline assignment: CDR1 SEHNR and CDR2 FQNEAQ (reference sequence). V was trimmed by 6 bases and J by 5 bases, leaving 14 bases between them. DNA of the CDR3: TGTGCCAGCAGACCCCTCAGGGGAGATAATTCACCCCTCCACTTT. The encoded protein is CASRPLRGDNSPLHF. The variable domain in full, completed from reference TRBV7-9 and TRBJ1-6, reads DTGVSQNPRHKITKRGQNVTFRCDPISEHNRLYWYRQTLGQGPEFLTYFQNEAQLEKSRLLSDRFSAERPKGSFSTLEIQRTEQGDSAMYLCASRPLRGDNSPLHFGNGTRLTVT.

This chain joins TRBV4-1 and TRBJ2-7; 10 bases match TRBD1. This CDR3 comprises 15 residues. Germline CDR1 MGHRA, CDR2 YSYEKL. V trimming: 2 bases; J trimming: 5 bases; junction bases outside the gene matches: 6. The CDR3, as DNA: TGCGCCAGCAGCCAAACCGGGACAGGGGAGGACGAGCAGTACTTC. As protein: CASSQTGTGEDEQYF.

DNA of the CDR3: TGTGCCAGCAGCCCGTGGGGGGTACGGAATCAGCCCCAGCATTTT. This encodes CASSPWGVRNQPQHF. The chain combines TRBV7-9 with TRBJ1-5; maybe TRBD1 (5 bases). Trimming cost V 5 bases and J 4 bases, with 15 bases left between them. Germline loops: CDR1 SEHNR, CDR2 FQNEAQ (reference sequence). The CDR3 has 15 residues.

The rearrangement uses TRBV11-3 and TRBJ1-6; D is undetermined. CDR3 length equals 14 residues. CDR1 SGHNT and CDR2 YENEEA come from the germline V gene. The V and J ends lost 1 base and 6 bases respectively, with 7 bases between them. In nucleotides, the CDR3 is TGTGCCAGCAGCTTAGGGGCGGTTAATTCACCCCTCCACTTT. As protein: CASSLGAVNSPLHF.

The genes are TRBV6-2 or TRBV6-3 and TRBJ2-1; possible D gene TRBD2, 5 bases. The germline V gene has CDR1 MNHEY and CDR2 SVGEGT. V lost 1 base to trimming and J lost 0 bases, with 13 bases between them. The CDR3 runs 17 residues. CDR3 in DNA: TGTGCCAGCAGTTACTTGGTCGGGAAGAGCTCCTACAATGAGCAGTTCTTC. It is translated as CASSYLVGKSSYNEQFF.

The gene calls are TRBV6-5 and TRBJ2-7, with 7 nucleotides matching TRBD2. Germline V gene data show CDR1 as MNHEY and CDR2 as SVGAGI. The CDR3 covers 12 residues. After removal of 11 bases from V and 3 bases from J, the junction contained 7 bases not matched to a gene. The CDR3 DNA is TGTGCCGTCCGGGACTACTTCTACGAGCAGTACTTC. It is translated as CAVRDYFYEQYF.

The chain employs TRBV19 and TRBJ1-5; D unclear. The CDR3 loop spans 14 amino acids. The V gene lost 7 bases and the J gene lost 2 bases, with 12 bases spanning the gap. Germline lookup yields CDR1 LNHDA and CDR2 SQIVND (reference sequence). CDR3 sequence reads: CASKEGVGNQPQHF. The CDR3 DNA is TGTGCCAGTAAGGAGGGAGTAGGCAATCAGCCCCAGCATTTT. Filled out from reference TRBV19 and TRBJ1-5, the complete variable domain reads DGGITQSPKYLFRKEGQNVTLSCEQNLNHDAMYWYRQDPGQGLRLIYYSQIVNDFQKGDIAEGYSVSREKKESFPLTVTSAQKNPTAFYLCASKEGVGNQPQHFGDGTRLSIL.

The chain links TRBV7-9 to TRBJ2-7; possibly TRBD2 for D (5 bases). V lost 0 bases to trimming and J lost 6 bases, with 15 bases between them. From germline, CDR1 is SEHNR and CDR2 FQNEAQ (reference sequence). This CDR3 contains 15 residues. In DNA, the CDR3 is TGTGCCAGCAGCTTAGCCGAGGGATTCGGTTCCGAGCAGTACTTC. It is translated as CASSLAEGFGSEQYF.

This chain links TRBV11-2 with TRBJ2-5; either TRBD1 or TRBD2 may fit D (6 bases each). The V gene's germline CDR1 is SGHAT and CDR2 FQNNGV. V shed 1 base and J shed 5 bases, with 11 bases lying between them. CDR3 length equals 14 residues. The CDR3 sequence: CASSLARGLETQYF. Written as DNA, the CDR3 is TGTGCCAGCAGCTTAGCTCGGGGGCTCGAGACCCAGTACTTC. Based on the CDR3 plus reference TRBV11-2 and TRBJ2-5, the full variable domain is EAGVAQSPRYKIIEKRQSVAFWCNPISGHATLYWYQQILGQGPKLLIQFQNNGVVDDSQLPKDRFSAERLKGVDSTLKIQPAKLEDSAVYLCASSLARGLETQYFGPGTRLLVL.

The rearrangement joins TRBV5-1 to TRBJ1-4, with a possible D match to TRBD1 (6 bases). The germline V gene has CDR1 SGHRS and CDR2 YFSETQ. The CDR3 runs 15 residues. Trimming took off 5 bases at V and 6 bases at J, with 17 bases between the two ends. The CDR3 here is CASRVLGAVDEKLFF. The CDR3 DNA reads TGCGCCAGCAGGGTCTTGGGGGCAGTAGATGAAAAACTGTTTTTT.

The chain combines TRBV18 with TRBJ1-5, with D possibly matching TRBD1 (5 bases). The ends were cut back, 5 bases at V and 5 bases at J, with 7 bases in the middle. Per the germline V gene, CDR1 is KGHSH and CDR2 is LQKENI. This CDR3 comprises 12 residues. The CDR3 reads CASSSGYQPQHF. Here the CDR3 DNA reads TGTGCCAGCTCATCAGGGTATCAGCCCCAGCATTTT.

CDR3 protein: CASSAVGGGNTGELFF. The CDR3 DNA is TGTGCCAGCAGCGCCGTCGGGGGAGGGAACACCGGGGAGCTGTTTTTT. The chain uses TRBV5-4 and TRBJ2-2; the D gene is possibly TRBD2 (6 bases). The ends were cut back, 4 bases at V and 1 base at J, with 14 bases in the middle. The germline CDR1 and CDR2 sequences are SGHNT and YYREEE (reference sequence). This CDR3 region has 16 residues.

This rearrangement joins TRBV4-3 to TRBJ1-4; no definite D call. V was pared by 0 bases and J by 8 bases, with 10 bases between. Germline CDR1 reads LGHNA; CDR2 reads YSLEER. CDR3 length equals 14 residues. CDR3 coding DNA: TGCGCCAGCAGCCAAGAGTTGCCGGACGAAAAACTGTTTTTT. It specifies CASSQELPDEKLFF.

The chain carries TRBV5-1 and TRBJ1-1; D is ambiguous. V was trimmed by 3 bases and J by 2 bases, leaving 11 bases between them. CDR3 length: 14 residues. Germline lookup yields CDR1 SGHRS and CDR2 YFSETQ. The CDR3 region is CASSSTMKNTEAFF. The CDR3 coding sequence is TGCGCCAGCAGCTCGACTATGAAAAACACTGAAGCTTTCTTT.

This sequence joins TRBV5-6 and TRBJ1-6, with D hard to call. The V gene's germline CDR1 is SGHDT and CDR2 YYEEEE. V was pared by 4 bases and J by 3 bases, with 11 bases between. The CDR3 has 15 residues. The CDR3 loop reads CASSLTGIYNSPLHF. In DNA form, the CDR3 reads TGTGCCAGCAGCCTGACCGGAATCTATAATTCACCCCTCCACTTT. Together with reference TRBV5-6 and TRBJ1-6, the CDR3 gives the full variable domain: DAGVTQSPTHLIKTRGQQVTLRCSPKSGHDTVSWYQQALGQGPQFIFQYYEEEERQRGNFPDRFSGHQFPNYSSELNVNALLLGDSALYLCASSLTGIYNSPLHFGNGTRLTVT.

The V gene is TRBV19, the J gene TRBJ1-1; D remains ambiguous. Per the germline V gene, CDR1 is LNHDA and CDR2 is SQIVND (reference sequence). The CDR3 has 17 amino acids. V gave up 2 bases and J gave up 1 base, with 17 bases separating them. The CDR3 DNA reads TGTGCCAGTAGTATAAGTCCCCGTGTTCGCCCGAACACTGAAGCTTTCTTT. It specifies CASSISPRVRPNTEAFF.

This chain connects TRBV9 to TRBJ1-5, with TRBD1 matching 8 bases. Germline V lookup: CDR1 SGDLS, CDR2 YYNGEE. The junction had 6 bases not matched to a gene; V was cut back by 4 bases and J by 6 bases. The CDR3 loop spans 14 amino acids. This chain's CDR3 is CASSPGQVGQPQHF. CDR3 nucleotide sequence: TGTGCCAGCAGCCCGGGACAGGTGGGTCAGCCCCAGCATTTT.

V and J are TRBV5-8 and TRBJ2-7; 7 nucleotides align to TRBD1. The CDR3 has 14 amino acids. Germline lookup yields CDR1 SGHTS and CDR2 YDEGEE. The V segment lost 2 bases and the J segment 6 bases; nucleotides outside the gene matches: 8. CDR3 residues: CASSFRGGEGEQYF. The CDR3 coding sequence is TGTGCCAGCAGCTTTCGAGGGGGCGAAGGCGAGCAGTACTTC.

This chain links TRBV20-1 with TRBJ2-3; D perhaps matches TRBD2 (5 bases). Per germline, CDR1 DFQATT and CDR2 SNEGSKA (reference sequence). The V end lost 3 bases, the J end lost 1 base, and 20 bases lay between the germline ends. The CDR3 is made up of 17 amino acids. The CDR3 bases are TGCAGTGCTAGTTTGGGTCGGAGCGGAGCCCGCACAGATACGCAGTATTTT. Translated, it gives CSASLGRSGARTDTQYF.

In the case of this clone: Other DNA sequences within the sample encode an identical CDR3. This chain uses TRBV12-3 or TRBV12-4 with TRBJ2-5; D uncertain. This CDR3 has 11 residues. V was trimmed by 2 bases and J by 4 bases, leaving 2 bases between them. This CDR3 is CASSLRETQYF. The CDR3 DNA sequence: TGTGCCAGCAGTTTAAGAGAGACCCAGTACTTC.

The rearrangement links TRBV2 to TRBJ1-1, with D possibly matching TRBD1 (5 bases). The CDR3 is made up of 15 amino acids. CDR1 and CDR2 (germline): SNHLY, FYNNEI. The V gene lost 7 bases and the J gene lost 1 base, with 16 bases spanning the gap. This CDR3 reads CASNTGEGWNTEAFF. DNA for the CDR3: TGTGCCAGCAACACTGGGGAGGGGTGGAACACTGAAGCTTTCTTT.

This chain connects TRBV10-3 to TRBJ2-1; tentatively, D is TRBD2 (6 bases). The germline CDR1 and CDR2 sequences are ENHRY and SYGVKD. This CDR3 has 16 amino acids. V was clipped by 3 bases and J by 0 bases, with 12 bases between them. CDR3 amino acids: CAISDPGGSSYNEQFF. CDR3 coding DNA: TGTGCCATCAGTGACCCCGGGGGAAGCTCCTACAATGAGCAGTTCTTC.

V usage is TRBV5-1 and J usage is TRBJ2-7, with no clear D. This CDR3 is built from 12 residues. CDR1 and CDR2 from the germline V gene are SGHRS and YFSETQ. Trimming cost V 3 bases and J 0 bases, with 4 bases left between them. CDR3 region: CASSSVSYEQYF. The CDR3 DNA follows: TGCGCCAGCAGCTCCGTCTCCTACGAGCAGTACTTC.

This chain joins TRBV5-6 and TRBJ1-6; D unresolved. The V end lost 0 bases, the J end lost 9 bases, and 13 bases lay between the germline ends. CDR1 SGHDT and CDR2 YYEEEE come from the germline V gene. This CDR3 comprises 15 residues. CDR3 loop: CASSLGRLGGSPLHF. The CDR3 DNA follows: TGTGCCAGCAGCTTGGGTAGGTTGGGTGGTTCACCCCTCCACTTT.

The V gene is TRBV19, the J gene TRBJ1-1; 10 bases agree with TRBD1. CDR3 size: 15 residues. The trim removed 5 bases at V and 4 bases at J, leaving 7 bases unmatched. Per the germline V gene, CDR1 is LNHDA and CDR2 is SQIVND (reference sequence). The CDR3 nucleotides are TGTGCCAGTAGTCCGACAGGGGGCGTCGGCACTGAAGCTTTCTTT. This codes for CASSPTGGVGTEAFF.

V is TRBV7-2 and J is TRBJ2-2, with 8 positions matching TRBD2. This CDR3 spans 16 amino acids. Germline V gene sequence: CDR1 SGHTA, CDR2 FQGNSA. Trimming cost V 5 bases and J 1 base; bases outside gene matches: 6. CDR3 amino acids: CASSVGLAGNTGELFF. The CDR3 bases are TGTGCCAGCAGCGTAGGGCTAGCGGGGAACACCGGGGAGCTGTTTTTT.

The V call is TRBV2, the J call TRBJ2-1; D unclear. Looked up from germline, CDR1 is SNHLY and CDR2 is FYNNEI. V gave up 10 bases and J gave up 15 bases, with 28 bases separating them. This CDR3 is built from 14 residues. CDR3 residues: CATSPSARLKVPFF. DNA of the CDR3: TGTGCCACATCCCCCTCTGCTCGTTTAAAGGTTCCGTTCTTC.

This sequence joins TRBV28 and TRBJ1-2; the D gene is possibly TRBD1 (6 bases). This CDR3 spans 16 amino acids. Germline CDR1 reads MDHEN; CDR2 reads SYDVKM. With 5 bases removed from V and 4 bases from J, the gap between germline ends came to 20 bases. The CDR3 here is CASSTLDEGDVYGYTF. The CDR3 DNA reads TGTGCCAGCAGTACTCTGGACGAGGGGGATGTCTATGGCTACACCTTC.

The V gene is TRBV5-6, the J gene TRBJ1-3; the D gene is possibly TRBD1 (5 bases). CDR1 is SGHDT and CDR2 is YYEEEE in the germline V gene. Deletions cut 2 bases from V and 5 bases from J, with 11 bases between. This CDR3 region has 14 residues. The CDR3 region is CASSFWGGRNTIYF. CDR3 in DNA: TGTGCCAGCAGCTTCTGGGGGGGAAGAAACACCATATATTTT. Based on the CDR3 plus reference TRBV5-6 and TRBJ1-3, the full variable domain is DAGVTQSPTHLIKTRGQQVTLRCSPKSGHDTVSWYQQALGQGPQFIFQYYEEEERQRGNFPDRFSGHQFPNYSSELNVNALLLGDSALYLCASSFWGGRNTIYFGEGSWLTVV.

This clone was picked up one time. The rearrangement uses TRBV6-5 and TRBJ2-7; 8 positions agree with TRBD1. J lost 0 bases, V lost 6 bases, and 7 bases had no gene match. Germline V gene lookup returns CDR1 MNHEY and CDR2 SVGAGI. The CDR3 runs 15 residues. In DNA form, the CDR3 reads TGTGCCAGCAGCGCGACAGGGGCGAGCTCCTACGAGCAGTACTTC. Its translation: CASSATGASSYEQYF.